The 17 T cell receptor beta chains below come from one sample, sequenced in a study of blood T cell repertoires in COVID-19. Clones were sequenced by immunoSEQ multiplex PCR, and TCRdb holds only the in-frame ones, with some missing. The sample holds 250,000 to 300,000 clones; about 90% are singletons and the top ten take roughly 5.9%. Sequenced input: peripheral blood. The receptors stem from a woman aged 50 to 60 with COVID-19, enrolled during active disease.

The rearrangement uses TRBV11-3 and TRBJ2-7; TRBD2 matches 10 bases. Germline-derived CDR1 and CDR2 are SGHNT and YENEEA. J was trimmed by 2 bases and V by 5 bases; bases with no gene match: 6. The CDR3 runs 15 residues. The CDR3 coding sequence is TGTGCCAGCAGCGCCAGGACTAGCGGTACCTACGAGCAGTACTTC. Amino acid sequence: CASSARTSGTYEQYF.

The chain couples TRBV3-1 (or the pseudogene TRBV3-2) to TRBJ1-5; D possibly corresponds to TRBD1 (6 bases). The V end was cut by 8 bases, the J end by 0 bases, with 8 bases between. CDR3 size: 13 residues. Per germline, CDR1 LGHDT and CDR2 YNNKEL (reference sequence). The CDR3, as DNA: TGTGCCAGCCGAGGGGGTAGCAATCAGCCCCAGCATTTT. Protein product: CASRGGSNQPQHF.

The rearrangement uses TRBV14 and TRBJ2-6, with D maybe TRBD1 (6 bases). Germline V lookup: CDR1 SGHDN, CDR2 FVKESK. CDR3 length: 19 residues. V was cut by 1 base and J by 2 bases, with 18 bases left in between. CDR3 residues: CASSQGGPGRGTGANVLTF. CDR3 nucleotide sequence: TGTGCCAGCAGCCAAGGGGGGCCGGGACGCGGCACTGGGGCCAACGTCCTGACTTTC.

The rearrangement joins TRBV6-2 or TRBV6-3 to TRBJ1-2; D ambiguous. Germline V gives CDR1 MNHEY, CDR2 SVGEGT. Trimming stripped 2 bases from V and 7 bases from J, with 14 bases between. This CDR3 region has 14 residues. This CDR3 is CASSYSQASGGYTF. CDR3 sequence (DNA): TGTGCCAGCAGTTACAGCCAGGCCTCCGGTGGCTACACCTTC.

The chain combines TRBV2 with TRBJ1-6; D gene ambiguous. Trimming pared 1 base from V and 11 bases from J, leaving 15 bases between. This CDR3 has 15 amino acids. Germline V gene sequence: CDR1 SNHLY, CDR2 FYNNEI. CDR3 nucleotides: TGTGCCAGCAGTGAAGTGCGGTTTGTAATTACACCCCTCCACTTT. It is translated as CASSEVRFVITPLHF.

The rearrangement uses TRBV4-3 and TRBJ2-7; 12 bases are shared with TRBD2. J lost 3 bases, V lost 1 base, and 4 bases had no gene match. This CDR3 has 16 residues. Looked up from germline, CDR1 is LGHNA and CDR2 is YSLEER. CDR3 coding DNA: TGCGCCAGCAGCCAAGGGACTAGCGGGACCATCTACGAGCAGTACTTC. Its protein product is CASSQGTSGTIYEQYF.

This clone was counted between two and nine times. This chain links TRBV6-2 or TRBV6-3 with TRBJ2-1, with 9 bases fitting TRBD2. The V gene end was trimmed by 1 base and the J gene end by 6 bases; junction bases not matched to a gene: 10. Germline values: CDR1 MNHEY, CDR2 SVGEGT. This CDR3 is 17 amino acids long. CDR3 amino acids: CASSYLNSGSTSNEQFF. Here the CDR3 DNA reads TGTGCCAGCAGTTACTTAAATAGCGGGAGTACTTCCAATGAGCAGTTCTTC.

The chain recombines TRBV12-3 or TRBV12-4 with TRBJ2-3; D unclear. The CDR3 runs to 13 residues. Trimming pared 4 bases from V and 2 bases from J, leaving 7 bases between. The CDR3: CASSSLFTDTQYF. For the CDR3, the DNA is TGTGCCAGCAGTTCCTTATTCACAGATACGCAGTATTTT.

The CDR3 DNA reads TGTGCCAGTACGGACAGGGGGCGTGAAAAACTGTTTTTT. The encoded protein is CASTDRGREKLFF. The chain joins TRBV19 to TRBJ1-4; 11 bases agree with TRBD1. There are 13 residues in the CDR3. The V and J ends lost 7 bases and 7 bases, in that order; junction bases with no gene match: 2. CDR1 LNHDA and CDR2 SQIVND come from the germline V gene (reference sequence).

In this sample, this clone turned up once. The genes are TRBV6-2 or TRBV6-3 and TRBJ2-2; 14 positions match TRBD2. Per germline, CDR1 MNHEY and CDR2 SVGEGT. V trimming: 7 bases; J trimming: 6 bases; junction bases outside the gene matches: 7. The CDR3 consists of 16 residues. In nucleotides, the CDR3 is TGTGCCAGCAACCCCGGGACTAGCGGGAGAGCCGGGGAGCTGTTTTTT. Protein: CASNPGTSGRAGELFF.

A single count supports this clone. This chain uses TRBV3-1 (or the pseudogene TRBV3-2) with TRBJ1-1; a weak D match, TRBD1 (6 bases). Looked up from germline, CDR1 is LGHDT and CDR2 is YNNKEL (reference sequence). The CDR3 length is 15 residues. V lost 4 bases to trimming and J lost 9 bases, with 21 bases between them. CDR3 residues: CASSREQGLRQKAFF. CDR3 in DNA: TGTGCCAGCAGCCGGGAACAGGGCCTCCGTCAGAAAGCTTTCTTT.

V gene TRBV27 combines with J gene TRBJ2-1; 8 bases are shared with TRBD1. CDR1 is MNHEY, CDR2 SMNVEV, per germline (reference sequence). Trimming at V came to 3 bases and at J to 8 bases, leaving 9 bases not matched to a gene. CDR3 length: 15 amino acids. CDR3 sequence reads: CASSFVTGVFHEQFF. CDR3 bases: TGTGCCAGCAGTTTCGTGACAGGGGTTTTCCATGAGCAGTTCTTC.

The V and J genes are TRBV4-3 and TRBJ2-7, with 8 bases aligning to TRBD2. Trimming at V came to 1 base and at J to 3 bases, leaving 5 bases not matched to a gene. This CDR3 spans 15 amino acids. The germline gives CDR1 LGHNA, CDR2 YSLEER. The CDR3: CASSQVGLAGYEQYF. The CDR3 nucleotides read TGCGCCAGCAGCCAAGTGGGGCTAGCGGGCTACGAGCAGTACTTC.

The V gene is TRBV2, the J gene TRBJ2-2; 7 bases are a match to TRBD1. Germline CDR1 reads SNHLY; CDR2 reads FYNNEI. The ends lost 1 base at V and 7 bases at J; junction bases unmatched: 9. This CDR3 has 16 residues. CDR3 in amino acids: CASSEEGARVIGELFF. CDR3 in DNA: TGTGCCAGCAGTGAAGAGGGGGCGCGAGTGATCGGGGAGCTGTTTTTT. The full variable domain, in which reference TRBV2 and TRBJ2-2 provide the parts outside the CDR3, is EPEVTQTPSHQVTQMGQEVILRCVPISNHLYFYWYRQILGQKVEFLVSFYNNEISEKSEIFDDQFSVERPDGSNFTLKIRSTKLEDSAMYFCASSEEGARVIGELFFGEGSRLTVL.

This chain connects TRBV3-1 (or the pseudogene TRBV3-2) to TRBJ2-5; 8 nucleotides agree with TRBD2. The CDR3 is 16 amino acids. J gave up 2 bases and V 0 bases, and 5 bases lay outside the gene matches. Germline V lookup: CDR1 LGHDT, CDR2 YNNKEL (reference sequence). The CDR3 sequence: CASSQDIGTRQETQYF. In nucleotides, the CDR3 is TGTGCCAGCAGCCAAGATATCGGGACTAGACAAGAGACCCAGTACTTC.

The rearrangement links TRBV5-4 to TRBJ2-1; 12 nucleotides align to TRBD1. Germline-derived CDR1 and CDR2 are SGHNT and YYREEE (reference sequence). The CDR3 length is 16 residues. V lost 4 bases and J lost 5; bases outside the gene matches: 7. The CDR3 nucleotides read TGTGCCAGCAGCCCGCCCGGGACAGGGGGCCACAATGAGCAGTTCTTC. As protein: CASSPPGTGGHNEQFF.

V gene TRBV7-8 combines with J gene TRBJ1-2; 7 bases line up with TRBD1. The length of the CDR3 is 12 residues. The junction had 4 bases not matched to a gene; V was cut back by 5 bases and J by 7 bases. The V gene's germline CDR1 is SGHVS and CDR2 FQNEAQ. CDR3 sequence (DNA): TGTGCCAGCAGCCGTCAGGGGGGTGGCTACACCTTC. Protein: CASSRQGGGYTF.